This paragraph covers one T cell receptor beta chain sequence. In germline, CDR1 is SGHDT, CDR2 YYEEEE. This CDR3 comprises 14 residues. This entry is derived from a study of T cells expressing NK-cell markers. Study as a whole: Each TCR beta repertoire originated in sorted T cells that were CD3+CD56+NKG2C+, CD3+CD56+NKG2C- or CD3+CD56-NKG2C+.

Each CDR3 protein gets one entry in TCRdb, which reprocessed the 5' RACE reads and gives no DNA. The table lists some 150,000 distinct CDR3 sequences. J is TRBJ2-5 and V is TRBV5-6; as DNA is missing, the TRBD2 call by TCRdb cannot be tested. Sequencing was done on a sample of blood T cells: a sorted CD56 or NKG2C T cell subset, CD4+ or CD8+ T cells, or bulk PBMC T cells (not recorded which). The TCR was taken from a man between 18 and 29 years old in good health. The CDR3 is CASSVSGVQETQYF. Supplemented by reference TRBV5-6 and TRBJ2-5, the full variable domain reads DAGVTQSPTHLIKTRGQQVTLRCSPKSGHDTVSWYQQALGQGPQFIFQYYEEEERQRGNFPDRFSGHQFPNYSSELNVNALLLGDSALYLCASSVSGVQETQYFGPGTRLLVL.